The 13 T cell receptor beta chains given below trace back to one sample, sequenced in a study. Tregs were sorted as CD4+CD25+CD127-/low cells. Amplification of TRBV12-4/TRBJ1-2 clonotypes used adaptor-ligated barcode primers. Using its own MiXCR run on the multiplex PCR reads, TCRdb lists one record per CDR3 protein. The sample carries fewer than 800 distinct CDR3 sequences, about 23% recorded once. The sample was Tregs sorted from blood. Receptor source: a female donor with breast cancer.

The V call is TRBV12-3 or TRBV12-4, the J call TRBJ1-2; 8 bases are shared with TRBD1. V shed 5 bases and J 4 bases; nucleotides not matched to a gene: 6. The CDR3 sequence is 14 residues long. CDR3 nucleotide sequence: TGTGCCAGCAGTCGGGGACAGGTGGCCTATGGCTACACCTTC. Translation gives CASSRGQVAYGYTF.

This clonotype is labeled as large. The chain is built from TRBV12-3 or TRBV12-4 and TRBJ1-2; D gene uncertain. The CDR3 length is 12 residues. Trimming left V 2 bases short and J 5 bases short, with 6 bases between. The CDR3 DNA follows: TGTGCCAGCAGTTTAAAGGGATATGGCTACACCTTC. Translating gives CASSLKGYGYTF.

V is TRBV12-3 or TRBV12-4 and J is TRBJ1-2, with D perhaps matching TRBD1 (6 bases). V dropped 4 bases and J dropped 8 bases, with 17 bases sitting between them. This CDR3 is built from 14 residues. CDR3 sequence reads: CASSSRGYSWGYTF. The DNA of the CDR3 is TGTGCCAGCAGTTCCAGGGGCTATTCGTGGGGCTACACCTTC.

By frequency in the sample, this clonotype is large (0.1 to 1%). The chain couples TRBV12-3 or TRBV12-4 to TRBJ1-2; no firm D call. The CDR3 is 12 amino acids. The V and J ends lost 3 bases and 6 bases respectively, with 8 bases between them. CDR3 residues: CASSFSLDGYTF. The CDR3 DNA reads as TGTGCCAGCAGTTTCTCTTTGGATGGCTACACCTTC.

This clonotype is labeled as large. The rearrangement links TRBV12-3 or TRBV12-4 to TRBJ1-2; D not certain. Trimming took off 3 bases at V and 7 bases at J, with 9 bases between the two ends. The CDR3 extends over 12 amino acids. DNA of the CDR3: TGTGCCAGCAGTTTGTGGGGTGTTGGCTACACCTTC. Its translation: CASSLWGVGYTF.

This clonotype was detected a few times. The rearrangement uses TRBV12-3 or TRBV12-4 and TRBJ1-2, with 9 positions matching TRBD1. The J segment lost 2 bases and the V segment lost 6 bases, leaving 4 bases of the junction unmatched. The CDR3 sequence is 14 residues long. The CDR3 region is CASRWTGDNYGYTF. The CDR3 DNA reads as TGTGCCAGCAGGTGGACAGGGGACAACTATGGCTACACCTTC.

This clonotype is large. This chain links TRBV12-3 or TRBV12-4 with TRBJ1-2; 7 bases are a match to TRBD1. The CDR3 has 14 amino acids. After removal of 3 bases from V and 8 bases from J, the junction contained 9 bases not matched to a gene. CDR3 sequence: CASSFADRVVGYTF. The CDR3 nucleotides read TGTGCCAGCAGTTTCGCCGACAGGGTTGTCGGCTACACCTTC.

This clonotype was counted between two and nine times. A read error is possible here, since a much larger clone lies one base away. The chain carries TRBV12-3 or TRBV12-4 and TRBJ1-2; D is possibly TRBD1 (5 bases). V lost 6 bases, J lost 5 bases, and 19 bases lay in between. This CDR3 is 15 amino acids long. The CDR3 DNA is TGTGCCAGCAGATCTGGGACGGTAGAGATTTATGGCTACACCTTC. Amino acid sequence: CASRSGTVEIYGYTF.

Within the sample, this clonotype is medium-sized. J is TRBJ1-2 and V is TRBV12-3 or TRBV12-4; the D gene is possibly TRBD1 (5 bases). The length of the CDR3 is 15 residues. Trimming removed 4 bases from V and 7 bases from J, with 19 bases in between. The CDR3 spells CASSSSSTRGTGYTF. CDR3 DNA sequence: TGTGCCAGCAGTTCCTCTTCTACAAGGGGCACTGGCTACACCTTC.

The gene calls are TRBV12-3 or TRBV12-4 and TRBJ1-2, with D perhaps matching TRBD1 (6 bases). CDR3 size: 14 residues. Trimming shortened V by 7 bases and J by 3 bases, and 15 bases separated the two germline ends. The CDR3 loop reads CASTLQGQDYGYTF. The CDR3 DNA follows: TGTGCCAGCACCCTACAGGGTCAGGACTATGGCTACACCTTC.

This clonotype ranks as large. The chain is built from TRBV12-3 or TRBV12-4 and TRBJ1-2; D uncertain. Trimming pared 1 base from V and 4 bases from J, leaving 7 bases between. This CDR3 has 13 residues. The CDR3 DNA reads TGTGCCAGCAGTTTAGAGTGGGGCTATGGCTACACCTTC. It codes for CASSLEWGYGYTF.

This clonotype counts as medium-sized. The CDR3 DNA is TGTGCCAGCAGTTTCTGGGACAGACCTTATGGCTACACCTTC. Protein product: CASSFWDRPYGYTF. The V gene is TRBV12-3 or TRBV12-4, the J gene TRBJ1-2, with 7 bases matching TRBD1. The CDR3 runs to 14 residues. Trimming at V came to 3 bases and at J to 5 bases, leaving 6 bases not matched to a gene.

This chain connects TRBV12-3 or TRBV12-4 to TRBJ1-2; no clear D. V gave up 7 bases and J gave up 9 bases, with 12 bases separating them. The CDR3 has 11 amino acids. In DNA form, the CDR3 reads TGTGCCAGCACCTCAAGAGGGAGCTACACCTTC. This sequence encodes CASTSRGSYTF.